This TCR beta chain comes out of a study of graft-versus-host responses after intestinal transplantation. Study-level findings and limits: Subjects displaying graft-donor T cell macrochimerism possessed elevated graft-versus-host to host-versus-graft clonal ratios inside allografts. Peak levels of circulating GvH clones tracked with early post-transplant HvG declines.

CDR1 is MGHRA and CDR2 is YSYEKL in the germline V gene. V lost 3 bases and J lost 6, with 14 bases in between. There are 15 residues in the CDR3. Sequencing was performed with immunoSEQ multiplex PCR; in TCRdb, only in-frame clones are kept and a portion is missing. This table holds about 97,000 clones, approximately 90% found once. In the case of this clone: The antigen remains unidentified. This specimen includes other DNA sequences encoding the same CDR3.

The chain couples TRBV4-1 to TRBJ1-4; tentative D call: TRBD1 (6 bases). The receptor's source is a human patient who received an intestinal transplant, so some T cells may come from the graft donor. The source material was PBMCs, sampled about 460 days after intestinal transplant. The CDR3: CASSHPDRWDEKLFF. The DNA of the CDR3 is TGCGCCAGCAGCCATCCCGACAGGTGGGATGAAAAACTGTTTTTT.